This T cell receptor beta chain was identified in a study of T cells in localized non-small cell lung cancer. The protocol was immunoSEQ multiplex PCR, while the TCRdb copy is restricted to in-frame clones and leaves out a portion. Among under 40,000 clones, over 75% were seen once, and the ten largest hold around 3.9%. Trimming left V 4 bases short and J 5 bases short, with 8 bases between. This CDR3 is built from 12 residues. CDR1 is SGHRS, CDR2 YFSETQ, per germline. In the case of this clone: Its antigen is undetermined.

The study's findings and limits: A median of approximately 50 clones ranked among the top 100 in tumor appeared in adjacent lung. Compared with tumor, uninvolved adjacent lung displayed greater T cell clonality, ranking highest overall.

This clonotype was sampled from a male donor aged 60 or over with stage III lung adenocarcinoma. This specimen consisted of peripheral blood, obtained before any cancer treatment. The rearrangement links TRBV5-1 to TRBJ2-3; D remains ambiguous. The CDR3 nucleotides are TGCGCCAGCAGCCCGGAAGGAGATACGCAGTATTTT. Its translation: CASSPEGDTQYF.